This entry lists 20 T cell receptor beta chains sequenced from one sample in a study of blood T cell repertoires in COVID-19. Assay: immunoSEQ multiplex PCR; the TCRdb copy retains only in-frame clones and omits some. The data hold about 230,000 clones, with 70% to 85% observed a single time. The sample was peripheral blood. These TCRs come from a woman aged 35 to 49 who had recovered from COVID-19.

The V call is TRBV19, the J call TRBJ2-3; TRBD2 matches 11 bases. This CDR3 is built from 18 residues. CDR1 is LNHDA and CDR2 is SQIVND in the germline V gene (reference sequence). V dropped 3 bases and J dropped 0; count of bases not matched to a gene: 8. The CDR3 here is CASSINSGGVLSTDTQYF. The CDR3 nucleotides read TGTGCCAGTAGTATCAATAGCGGGGGGGTTCTTAGCACAGATACGCAGTATTTT.

This clone has only a few counts. The V gene is TRBV11-3, the J gene TRBJ2-1; the match to TRBD2 covers 8 bases. The CDR3 is made up of 15 amino acids. Germline V gene lookup returns CDR1 SGHNT and CDR2 YENEEA. The J segment lost 7 bases and the V segment lost 5 bases, leaving 10 bases of the junction unmatched. The CDR3 sequence is CASSHRGGFGNEQFF. The CDR3 DNA follows: TGTGCCAGCAGCCATCGGGGGGGCTTCGGGAATGAGCAGTTCTTC.

This clone has a handful of counts. CDR3 nucleotides: TGTGCCAGTAGTATCGCGGTATCGGGGAATGAGCAGTTCTTC. The encoded protein is CASSIAVSGNEQFF. This chain uses TRBV19 with TRBJ2-1, with D perhaps matching TRBD2 (5 bases). V was shortened by 3 bases and J by 7 bases, with 13 bases between the two germline ends. Germline values: CDR1 LNHDA, CDR2 SQIVND (reference sequence). This CDR3 is built from 14 residues.

This rearrangement joins TRBV7-2 to TRBJ2-7; 8 nucleotides align to TRBD2. The CDR3 is 15 residues long. V lost 5 bases to trimming and J lost 2 bases; unmatched junction nucleotides: 8. Germline V CDR1 and CDR2: SGHTA, FQGNSA. The DNA of the CDR3 is TGTGCCAGCAGCCCGTCGCGGGGGGCCACCTACGAGCAGTACTTC. It codes for CASSPSRGATYEQYF.

Points on this clone: One end of the junction is discordant with germline, which a read error may explain. The rearrangement uses TRBV7-7 and TRBJ2-3; 12 positions match TRBD2. This CDR3 is 16 amino acids long. Per the germline V gene, CDR1 is SSHAT and CDR2 is FNYEAQ (reference sequence). The chain's CDR3 is CASSYGLAGSTDTQYF. In DNA, the CDR3 is TGTGCTAGCAGCTACGGACTAGCGGGAAGCACAGATACGCAGTATTTT.

V gene TRBV6-5 combines with J gene TRBJ1-5, with TRBD1 matching over 8 bases. This CDR3 comprises 15 residues. From germline, CDR1 is MNHEY and CDR2 SVGAGI. V lost 8 bases and J lost 2; bases outside the gene matches: 8. CDR3 protein: CASHGQGGRNQPQHF. CDR3 sequence (DNA): TGTGCCAGCCATGGACAGGGCGGACGCAATCAGCCCCAGCATTTT.

The chain links TRBV14 to TRBJ2-3, with a possible D match to TRBD1 (6 bases). V shed 6 bases and J shed 8 bases, with 15 bases lying between them. The CDR3 runs to 13 residues. From germline, CDR1 is SGHDN and CDR2 FVKESK. The CDR3: CASSRNRVGTQYF. As DNA, the CDR3 is TGTGCCAGCAGTCGGAACAGGGTTGGTACGCAGTATTTT.

This clone has a single count. This chain links TRBV5-1 with TRBJ2-5; 8 bases are shared with TRBD2. The V gene's germline CDR1 is SGHRS and CDR2 YFSETQ. The CDR3 runs 14 residues. The V segment lost 4 bases and the J segment 5 bases; nucleotides outside the gene matches: 7. CDR3 amino acids: CASSIPGGFETQYF. CDR3 nucleotides: TGCGCCAGCAGCATTCCGGGAGGGTTTGAGACCCAGTACTTC.

This rearrangement joins TRBV19 to TRBJ2-5; the D gene is possibly TRBD2 (6 bases). Germline CDR1 is LNHDA and CDR2 is SQIVND (reference sequence). V was trimmed by 5 bases and J by 2 bases, leaving 18 bases between them. The CDR3 spans 16 residues. Here the CDR3 DNA reads TGTGCCAGTAGTGATTCCCCGTGGGGGGTACAAGAGACCCAGTACTTC. Its protein product is CASSDSPWGVQETQYF.

The chain links TRBV28 to TRBJ2-3; 8 bases fit TRBD2. CDR3 length: 15 residues. The J segment lost 1 base and the V segment lost 6 bases, leaving 6 bases of the junction unmatched. CDR1 MDHEN and CDR2 SYDVKM come from the germline V gene. The CDR3 loop reads CASSEPGLGTDTQYF. The CDR3, as DNA: TGTGCCAGCAGCGAGCCGGGACTAGGCACAGATACGCAGTATTTT.

The chain is built from TRBV19 and TRBJ1-2; TRBD1 matches 8 bases. Germline trimming cut 4 bases from V and 5 bases from J; bases unmatched to any gene: 18. The CDR3 has 18 residues. Germline V CDR1 and CDR2: LNHDA, SQIVND (reference sequence). CDR3: CASSRQTGTGPFGYGYTF. DNA of the CDR3: TGTGCCAGTAGTAGACAAACCGGGACAGGACCTTTTGGGTATGGCTACACCTTC.

The CDR3 region has the DNA TGTGCCACCAGCAGAGATCCCCAGGCCCAAGAGACCCAGTACTTC. Residues: CATSRDPQAQETQYF. The V call is TRBV15, the J call TRBJ2-5; D gene unclear. CDR1 is LNHNV and CDR2 is YYDKDF in the germline V gene (reference sequence). Trimming shortened V by 0 bases and J by 1 base, and 9 bases separated the two germline ends. The CDR3 is 15 amino acids.

The chain links TRBV19 to TRBJ2-6; the D gene is possibly TRBD1 (5 bases). Germline CDR1 LNHDA, CDR2 SQIVND (reference sequence). Trimming left V 4 bases short and J 2 bases short, with 15 bases between. This CDR3 is 17 amino acids long. The CDR3: CASSKRTPRAGANVLTF. CDR3 coding DNA: TGTGCCAGTAGTAAGAGAACCCCCAGGGCTGGGGCCAACGTCCTGACTTTC.

The V and J genes are TRBV5-6 and TRBJ2-7, with D possibly matching TRBD2 (6 bases). Deletions cut 2 bases from V and 5 bases from J, with 14 bases between. Germline V gene lookup returns CDR1 SGHDT and CDR2 YYEEEE. This CDR3 comprises 14 residues. CDR3 sequence: CASSFWGEADEQYF. The CDR3 DNA reads TGTGCCAGCAGCTTTTGGGGGGAAGCCGACGAGCAGTACTTC.

CDR3 sequence (DNA): TGTGCCAGCAGCAGACAGGCTGAAGCTTTCTTT. It translates to CASSRQAEAFF. This rearrangement joins TRBV5-6 to TRBJ1-1; TRBD1 is a possible D gene (6 bases). CDR3 size: 11 residues. Trimming cost V 4 bases and J 6 bases, with 7 bases left between them. The V gene's germline CDR1 is SGHDT and CDR2 YYEEEE.

The rearrangement links TRBV7-2 to TRBJ2-5; 9 bases agree with TRBD2. The CDR3 contains 16 residues. CDR1 is SGHTA, CDR2 FQGNSA, per germline. After removal of 1 base from V and 9 bases from J, the junction contained 12 bases not matched to a gene. The CDR3 sequence is CASSLDSGGARVAQYF. The CDR3 DNA is TGTGCCAGCAGCTTAGATAGCGGGGGTGCCAGGGTGGCCCAGTACTTC.

The gene calls are TRBV5-1 and TRBJ2-2; TRBD1 agrees at 8 bases. The CDR3 totals 16 residues. CDR1 is SGHRS, CDR2 YFSETQ, per germline. The junction had 10 bases not matched to a gene; V was cut back by 5 bases and J by 4 bases. This CDR3 is CASSLTGASSTGELFF. The CDR3 DNA reads as TGCGCCAGCAGTCTGACAGGGGCTAGTAGCACCGGGGAGCTGTTTTTT.

This clone was counted a single time. In DNA form, the CDR3 reads TGTGCCAGTAGTATATTTGCGGAACTGACTGAAGCTTTCTTT. Amino acid sequence: CASSIFAELTEAFF. The gene calls are TRBV19 and TRBJ1-1; D remains unclear. This CDR3 comprises 14 residues. Germline CDR1 is LNHDA and CDR2 is SQIVND (reference sequence). V lost 2 bases, J lost 5 bases, and 12 bases lay in between.

The chain links TRBV12-3 or TRBV12-4 to TRBJ2-7, with unresolved D. The CDR3 totals 12 residues. Trimming pared 2 bases from V and 4 bases from J, leaving 6 bases between. As DNA, the CDR3 is TGTGCCAGCAGTTTAAGTCAGTACGAGCAGTACTTC. It encodes CASSLSQYEQYF.

The V and J genes are TRBV15 and TRBJ2-3; D gene uncertain. The germline V gene has CDR1 LNHNV and CDR2 YYDKDF (reference sequence). Trimming removed 1 base from V and 0 bases from J, with 5 bases in between. The CDR3 contains 14 residues. CDR3 in DNA: TGTGCCACCAGCAGAGGACTCAGCACAGATACGCAGTATTTT. Translating gives CATSRGLSTDTQYF.